This T cell receptor beta chain originates from a study of CD8 T cells in ankylosing spondylitis. Each TCR beta library was made by quantitative 5'-RACE that incorporated molecular barcodes. TCRdb reprocessed the 5' RACE reads with MiXCR, giving one entry per CDR3 protein. Of under 150,000 distinct CDR3 sequences in the sample, approximately 10% were seen once. The study, taken as a whole, reports: Disease-linked clones bore a CD8+ phenotype and were relatively rare in peripheral blood.

V lost 6 bases to trimming and J lost 4 bases, with 12 bases between them. This CDR3 contains 12 residues. Germline assignment: CDR1 DFQATT and CDR2 SNEGSKA (reference sequence). This clonotype was seen repeatedly, ten times or more. No antigen is known for it. Specimen: blood, either unsorted or a sorted T cell fraction (not recorded which). The chain couples TRBV20-1 to TRBJ1-1, with D possibly TRBD1 on 5 matching bases. This TCR was sampled from a male donor with ankylosing spondylitis or in good health (not recorded which). The DNA of the CDR3 is TGCAGTGCCATTTGGGGGTTCACTGAAGCTTTCTTT. Amino acid sequence: CSAIWGFTEAFF.